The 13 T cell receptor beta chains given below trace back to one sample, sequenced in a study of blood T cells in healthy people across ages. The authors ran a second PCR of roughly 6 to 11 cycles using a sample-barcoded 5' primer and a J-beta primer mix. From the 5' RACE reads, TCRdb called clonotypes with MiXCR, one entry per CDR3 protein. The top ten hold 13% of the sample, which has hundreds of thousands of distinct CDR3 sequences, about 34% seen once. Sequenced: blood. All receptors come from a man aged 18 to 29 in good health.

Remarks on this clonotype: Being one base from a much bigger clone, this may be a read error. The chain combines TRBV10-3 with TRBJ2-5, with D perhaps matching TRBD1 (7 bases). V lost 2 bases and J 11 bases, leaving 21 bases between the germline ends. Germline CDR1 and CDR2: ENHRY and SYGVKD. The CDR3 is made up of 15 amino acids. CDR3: CAISEAGGGYNEQYF. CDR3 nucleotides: TGTGCCATCAGTGAGGCAGGGGGAGGTTATAATGAGCAGTACTTC.

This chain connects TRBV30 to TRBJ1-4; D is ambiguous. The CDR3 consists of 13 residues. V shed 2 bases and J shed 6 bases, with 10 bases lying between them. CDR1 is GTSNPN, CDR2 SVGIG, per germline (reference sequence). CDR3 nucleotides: TGTGCCTGGAGTCGGACCTACCATGAAAAACTGTTTTTT. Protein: CAWSRTYHEKLFF. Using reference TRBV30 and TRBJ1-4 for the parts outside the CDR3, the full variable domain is SQTIHQWPATLVQPVGSPLSLECTVEGTSNPNLYWYRQAAGRGLQLLFYSVGIGQISSEVPQNLSASRPQDRQFILSSKKLLLSDSGFYLCAWSRTYHEKLFFGSGTQLSVL.

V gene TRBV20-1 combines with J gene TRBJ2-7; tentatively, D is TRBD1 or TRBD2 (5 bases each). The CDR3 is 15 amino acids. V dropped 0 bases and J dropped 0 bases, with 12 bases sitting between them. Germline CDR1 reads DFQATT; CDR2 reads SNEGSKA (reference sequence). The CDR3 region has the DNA TGCAGTGCTAGAGATCCCGGGACGGACTCCTACGAGCAGTACTTC. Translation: CSARDPGTDSYEQYF.

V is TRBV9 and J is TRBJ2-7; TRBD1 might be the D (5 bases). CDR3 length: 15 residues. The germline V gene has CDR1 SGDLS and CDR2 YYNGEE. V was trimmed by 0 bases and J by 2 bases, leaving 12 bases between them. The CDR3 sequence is CASSVGFGAAYEQYF. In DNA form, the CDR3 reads TGTGCCAGCAGCGTAGGTTTTGGGGCGGCCTACGAGCAGTACTTC.

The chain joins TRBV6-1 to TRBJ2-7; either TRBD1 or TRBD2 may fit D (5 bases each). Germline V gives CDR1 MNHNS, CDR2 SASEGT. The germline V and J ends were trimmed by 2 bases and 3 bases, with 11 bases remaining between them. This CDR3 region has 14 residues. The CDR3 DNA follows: TGTGCCAGCAGTGAACGGGACGGACACTACGAGCAGTACTTC. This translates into CASSERDGHYEQYF.

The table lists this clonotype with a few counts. The CDR3 protein is CSARQGSGYGYTF. CDR3 in DNA: TGCAGTGCTCGACAGGGTTCGGGCTATGGCTACACCTTC. The chain uses TRBV20-1 and TRBJ1-2; 7 bases fit TRBD1. With 5 bases clipped from V and 4 bases from J, the junction kept 7 bases outside the gene matches. CDR3 length equals 13 residues. CDR1 DFQATT and CDR2 SNEGSKA come from the germline V gene (reference sequence).

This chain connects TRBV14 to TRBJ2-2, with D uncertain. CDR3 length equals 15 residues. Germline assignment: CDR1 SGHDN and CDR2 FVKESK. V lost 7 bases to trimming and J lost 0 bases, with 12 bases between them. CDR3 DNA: TGTGCCAGCACCTCCCTACCGTCGAACACCGGGGAGCTGTTTTTT. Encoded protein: CASTSLPSNTGELFF.

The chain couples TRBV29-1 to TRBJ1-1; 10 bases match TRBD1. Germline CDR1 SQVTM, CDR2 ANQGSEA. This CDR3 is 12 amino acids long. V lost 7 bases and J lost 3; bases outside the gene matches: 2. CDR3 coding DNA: TGCAGCGCAGACAGGGGGCACACTGAAGCTTTCTTT. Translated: CSADRGHTEAFF.

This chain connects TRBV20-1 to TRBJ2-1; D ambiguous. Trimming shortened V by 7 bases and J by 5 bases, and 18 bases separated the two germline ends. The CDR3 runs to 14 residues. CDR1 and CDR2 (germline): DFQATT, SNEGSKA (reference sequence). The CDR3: CSDRNIGVNNEQFF. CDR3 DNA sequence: TGCAGTGATAGGAATATCGGAGTGAACAATGAGCAGTTCTTC.

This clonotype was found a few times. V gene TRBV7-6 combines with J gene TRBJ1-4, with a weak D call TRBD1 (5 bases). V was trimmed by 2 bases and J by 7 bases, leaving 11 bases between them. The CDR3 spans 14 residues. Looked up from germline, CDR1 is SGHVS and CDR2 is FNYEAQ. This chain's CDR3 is CASSLSTGSEKLFF. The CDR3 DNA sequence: TGTGCCAGCAGCTTATCTACAGGAAGTGAAAAACTGTTTTTT. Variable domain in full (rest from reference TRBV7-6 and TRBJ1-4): GAGVSQSPRYKVTKRGQDVALRCDPISGHVSLYWYRQALGQGPEFLTYFNYEAQQDKSGLPNDRFSAERPEGSISTLTIQRTEQRDSAMYRCASSLSTGSEKLFFGSGTQLSVL.

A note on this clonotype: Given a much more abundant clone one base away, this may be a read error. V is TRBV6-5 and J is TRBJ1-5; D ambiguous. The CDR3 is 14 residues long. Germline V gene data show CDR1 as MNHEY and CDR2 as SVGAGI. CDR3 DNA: TGTACCAGCAGTTACACGCAGGCGGATCAGCCCCAGCATTTT. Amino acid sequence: CTSSYTQADQPQHF.

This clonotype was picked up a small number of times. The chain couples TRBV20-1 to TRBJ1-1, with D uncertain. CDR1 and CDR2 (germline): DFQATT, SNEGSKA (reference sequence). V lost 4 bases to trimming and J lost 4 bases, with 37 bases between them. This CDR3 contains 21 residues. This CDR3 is CSATIPEARLVQDRPTTEAFF. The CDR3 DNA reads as TGCAGTGCTACAATACCTGAAGCGAGGCTCGTTCAAGACCGTCCGACCACTGAAGCTTTCTTT.

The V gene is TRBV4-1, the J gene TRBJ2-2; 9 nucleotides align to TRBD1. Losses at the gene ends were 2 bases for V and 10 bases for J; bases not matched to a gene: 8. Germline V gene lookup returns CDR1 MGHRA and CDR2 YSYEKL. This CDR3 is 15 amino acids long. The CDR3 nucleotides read TGCGCCAGCAGCCAACTCCCGGGACAGGGACTGGAGCTGTTTTTT. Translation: CASSQLPGQGLELFF.